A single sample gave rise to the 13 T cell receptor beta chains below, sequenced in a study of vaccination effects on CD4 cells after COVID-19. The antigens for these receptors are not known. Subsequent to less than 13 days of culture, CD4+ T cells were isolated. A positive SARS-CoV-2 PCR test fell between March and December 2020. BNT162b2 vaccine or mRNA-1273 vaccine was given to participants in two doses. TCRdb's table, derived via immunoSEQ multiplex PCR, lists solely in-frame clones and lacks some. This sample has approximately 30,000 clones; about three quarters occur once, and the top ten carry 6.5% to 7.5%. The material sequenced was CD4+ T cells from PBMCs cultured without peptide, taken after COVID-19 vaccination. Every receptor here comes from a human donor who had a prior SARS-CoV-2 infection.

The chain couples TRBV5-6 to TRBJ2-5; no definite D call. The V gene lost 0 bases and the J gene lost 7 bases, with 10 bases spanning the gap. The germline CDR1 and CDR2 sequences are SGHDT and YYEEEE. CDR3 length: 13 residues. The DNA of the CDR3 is TGTGCCAGCAGCTTGGGACATCGAGGGACCCAGTACTTC. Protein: CASSLGHRGTQYF.

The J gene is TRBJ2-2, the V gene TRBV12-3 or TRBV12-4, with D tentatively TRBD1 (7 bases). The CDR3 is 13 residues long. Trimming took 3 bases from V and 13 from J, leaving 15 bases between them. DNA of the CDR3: TGTGCCAGCAGTTTTAAGCAGGGGGGATGGCTGTTTTTT. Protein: CASSFKQGGWLFF.

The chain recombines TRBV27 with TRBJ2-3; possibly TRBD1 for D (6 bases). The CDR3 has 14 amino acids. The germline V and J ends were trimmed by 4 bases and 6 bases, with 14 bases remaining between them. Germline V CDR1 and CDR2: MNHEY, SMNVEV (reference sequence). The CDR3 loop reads CASSWGRGRDTQYF. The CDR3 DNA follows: TGTGCCAGCAGTTGGGGCAGGGGCAGGGATACGCAGTATTTT.

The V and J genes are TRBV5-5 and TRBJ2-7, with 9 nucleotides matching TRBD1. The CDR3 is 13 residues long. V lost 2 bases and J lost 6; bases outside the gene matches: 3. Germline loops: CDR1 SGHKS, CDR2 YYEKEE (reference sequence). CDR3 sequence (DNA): TGTGCCAGCAGCTTTTACAGGGGGCGCGAGCAGTACTTC. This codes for CASSFYRGREQYF.

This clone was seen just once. The CDR3 DNA sequence: TGTGCCAGCAGCCTGGACCGGACATCGGTGCAGTTCTTC. This encodes CASSLDRTSVQFF. The chain has TRBV9 and TRBJ2-1; a possible D gene is TRBD1 (5 bases). The V gene's germline CDR1 is SGDLS and CDR2 YYNGEE. The CDR3 has 13 residues. V was cut by 4 bases and J by 12 bases, with 17 bases left in between. Together with reference TRBV9 and TRBJ2-1, the CDR3 gives the full variable domain: DSGVTQTPKHLITATGQRVTLRCSPRSGDLSVYWYQQSLDQGLQFLIQYYNGEERAKGNILERFSAQQFPDLHSELNLSSLELGDSALYFCASSLDRTSVQFFGPGTRLTVL.

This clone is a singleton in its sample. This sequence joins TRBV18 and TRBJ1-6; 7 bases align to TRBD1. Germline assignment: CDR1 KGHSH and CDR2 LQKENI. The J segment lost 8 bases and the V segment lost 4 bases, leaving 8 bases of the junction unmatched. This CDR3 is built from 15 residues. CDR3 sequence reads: CASSLPGTAHSPLHF. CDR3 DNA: TGTGCCAGCTCACTCCCCGGGACAGCCCATTCACCCCTCCACTTT.

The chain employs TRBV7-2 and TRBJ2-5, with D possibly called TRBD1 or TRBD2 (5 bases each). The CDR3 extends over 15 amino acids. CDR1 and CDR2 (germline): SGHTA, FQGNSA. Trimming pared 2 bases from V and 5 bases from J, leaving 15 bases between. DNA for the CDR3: TGTGCCAGCAGCTTATGGGGGAGAGTGCGGGAGACCCAGTACTTC. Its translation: CASSLWGRVRETQYF.

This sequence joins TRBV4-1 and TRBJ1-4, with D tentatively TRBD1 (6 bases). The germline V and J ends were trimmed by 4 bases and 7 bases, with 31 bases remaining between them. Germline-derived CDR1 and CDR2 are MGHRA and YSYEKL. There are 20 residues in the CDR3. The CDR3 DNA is TGCGCCAGCAGCCCCCTCGGATCAACGGGGGGCCCTCCGGGGAGTGAAAAACTGTTTTTT. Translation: CASSPLGSTGGPPGSEKLFF.

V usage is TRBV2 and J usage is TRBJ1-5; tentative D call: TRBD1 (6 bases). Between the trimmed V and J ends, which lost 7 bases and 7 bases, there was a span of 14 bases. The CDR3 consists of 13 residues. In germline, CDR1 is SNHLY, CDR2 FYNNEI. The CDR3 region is CASNSGGGQPQHF. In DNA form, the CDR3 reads TGTGCCAGCAACAGTGGAGGGGGACAGCCCCAGCATTTT.

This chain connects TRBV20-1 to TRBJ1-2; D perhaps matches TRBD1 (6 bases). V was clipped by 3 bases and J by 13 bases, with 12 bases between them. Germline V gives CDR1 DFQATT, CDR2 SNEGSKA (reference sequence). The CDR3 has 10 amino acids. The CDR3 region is CSARDRVPTF. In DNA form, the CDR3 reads TGCAGTGCTAGGGACAGAGTTCCCACCTTC.

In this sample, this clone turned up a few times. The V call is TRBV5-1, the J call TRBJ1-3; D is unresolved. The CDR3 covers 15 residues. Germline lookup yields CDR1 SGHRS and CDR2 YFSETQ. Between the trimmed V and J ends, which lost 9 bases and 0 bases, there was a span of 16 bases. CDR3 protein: CANLFYTRSGNTIYF. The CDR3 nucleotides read TGCGCCAACCTTTTTTATACCCGCTCTGGAAACACCATATATTTT.

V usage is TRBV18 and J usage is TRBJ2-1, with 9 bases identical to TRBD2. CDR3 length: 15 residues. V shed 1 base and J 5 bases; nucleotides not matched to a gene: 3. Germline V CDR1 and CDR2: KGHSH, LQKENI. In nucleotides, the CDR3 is TGTGCCAGCTCACCACTAGCGGGGGTTAACAATGAGCAGTTCTTC. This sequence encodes CASSPLAGVNNEQFF. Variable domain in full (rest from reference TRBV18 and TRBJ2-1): NAGVMQNPRHLVRRRGQEARLRCSPMKGHSHVYWYRQLPEEGLKFMVYLQKENIIDESGMPKERFSAEFPKEGPSILRIQQVVRGDSAAYFCASSPLAGVNNEQFFGPGTRLTVL.

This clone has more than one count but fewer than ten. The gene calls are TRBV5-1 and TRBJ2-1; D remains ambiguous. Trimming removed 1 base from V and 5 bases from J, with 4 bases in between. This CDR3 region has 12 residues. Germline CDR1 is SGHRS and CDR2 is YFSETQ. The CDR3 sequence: CASSLSHNEQFF. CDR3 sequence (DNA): TGCGCCAGCAGCTTGTCCCACAATGAGCAGTTCTTC.